One sample yielded the 14 T cell receptor beta chains listed below, sequenced in a study of T cell repertoires in cytomegalovirus infection. These receptors lack a known antigen. TCRdb used MiXCR to reprocess the reads, holding one entry per CDR3 protein. Of hundreds of thousands of distinct CDR3 sequences detected, roughly 42% appear once; the ten largest clones hold about two fifths. The sequenced sample was cultured PBMCs, obtained from culture after CMV antigen stimulation. These receptors originate from a human donor in good health (CMV status not recorded). Some clones in this sample may be carry-over from other donors' samples.

The chain has TRBV2 and TRBJ1-1; D may be TRBD1 (6 bases). The germline CDR1 and CDR2 sequences are SNHLY and FYNNEI. This CDR3 has 14 amino acids. Trimming took 4 bases from V and 5 from J, leaving 14 bases between them. The CDR3 coding sequence is TGTGCCAGCAGTGGGGACACCATGGGGACTGAAGCTTTCTTT. As protein: CASSGDTMGTEAFF.

The chain recombines TRBV6-2 or TRBV6-3 with TRBJ2-5; TRBD2 might be the D (6 bases). Looked up from germline, CDR1 is MNHEY and CDR2 is SVGEGT. V was trimmed by 2 bases and J by 2 bases, leaving 12 bases between them. The CDR3 totals 15 residues. The CDR3: CASSYGIAGQETQYF. The CDR3 nucleotides are TGTGCCAGCAGTTACGGTATCGCGGGGCAAGAGACCCAGTACTTC.

V is TRBV7-4 and J is TRBJ2-7; D may match TRBD1 or TRBD2 (5 bases each). This CDR3 spans 13 amino acids. Germline V gene lookup returns CDR1 SGHVT and CDR2 SQSDAQ. Deletions cut 2 bases from V and 3 bases from J, with 8 bases between. The DNA for the CDR3 is TGTGCCAGCAGCTTACAGGGACGCTACGAGCAGTACTTC. Its protein product is CASSLQGRYEQYF.

This clonotype was observed a few times. This sequence joins TRBV4-3 and TRBJ2-3, with D hard to call. Deletions cut 0 bases from V and 3 bases from J, with 7 bases between. The CDR3 is made up of 14 amino acids. Per germline, CDR1 LGHNA and CDR2 YSLEER. Here the CDR3 DNA reads TGCGCCAGCAGCCAAGATCGGTGGACAGATACGCAGTATTTT. It is translated as CASSQDRWTDTQYF.

This chain uses TRBV7-9 with TRBJ2-7, with 11 bases that match TRBD2. This CDR3 has 15 amino acids. Germline-derived CDR1 and CDR2 are SEHNR and FQNEAQ (reference sequence). With 3 bases clipped from V and 5 bases from J, the junction kept 6 bases outside the gene matches. The CDR3 sequence: CASSFTSGSGNEQYF. CDR3 in DNA: TGTGCCAGCAGCTTCACTAGCGGGAGTGGTAACGAGCAGTACTTC.

The genes are TRBV6-6 and TRBJ2-7; D not resolved. The CDR3 has 15 amino acids. The germline V gene has CDR1 MNHNY and CDR2 SVGAGI (reference sequence). V dropped 0 bases and J dropped 3 bases, with 12 bases sitting between them. CDR3 loop: CASSYSGRYNYEQYF. CDR3 DNA sequence: TGTGCCAGCAGTTACTCGGGCCGTTACAACTACGAGCAGTACTTC.

The gene calls are TRBV20-1 and TRBJ2-1, with TRBD2 identical over 7 bases. This CDR3 contains 14 residues. The junction had 9 bases not matched to a gene; V was cut back by 5 bases and J by 5 bases. Germline CDR1 and CDR2: DFQATT and SNEGSKA (reference sequence). CDR3 in amino acids: CSAPRGEVHNEQFF. The CDR3 region has the DNA TGCAGTGCTCCCCGGGGGGAGGTCCACAATGAGCAGTTCTTC.

This clonotype was observed a handful of times. The chain uses TRBV7-2 and TRBJ1-5; a weak D match, TRBD1 (5 bases). CDR1 and CDR2 from the germline V gene are SGHTA and FQGNSA. The V end was cut by 4 bases, the J end by 1 base, with 11 bases between. CDR3 size: 15 residues. CDR3 in DNA: TGTGCCAGCAGCTCCCGGGGGGGGAGCAATCAGCCCCAGCATTTT. This gives the protein CASSSRGGSNQPQHF.

This clonotype was seen a few times. V is TRBV7-9 and J is TRBJ2-7, with 8 bases aligning to TRBD2. V was pared by 1 base and J by 1 base, with 6 bases of the junction left unmatched. CDR3 length: 16 amino acids. Germline lookup yields CDR1 SEHNR and CDR2 FQNEAQ (reference sequence). The CDR3 DNA is TGTGCCAGCAGCTTAGGGCGGGAGGCAAGTTCCTACGAGCAGTACTTC. It specifies CASSLGREASSYEQYF.

The V and J genes are TRBV7-2 and TRBJ2-2; D uncertain. From germline, CDR1 is SGHTA and CDR2 FQGNSA. CDR3 length: 15 amino acids. Trimming took 7 bases from V and 3 from J, leaving 15 bases between them. CDR3 in DNA: TGTGCCAGCAACCTTCCCTGGATCGACACCGGGGAGCTGTTTTTT. Translating it yields CASNLPWIDTGELFF.

This clonotype came up a few times. This rearrangement joins TRBV11-1 to TRBJ2-1, with 12 nucleotides matching TRBD2. The CDR3 runs 18 residues. The germline CDR1 and CDR2 sequences are SGHAT and FQDESV (reference sequence). With 10 bases clipped from V and 8 bases from J, the junction kept 21 bases outside the gene matches. CDR3 region: CATRGESSGRAGCDEQFF. In nucleotides, the CDR3 is TGTGCCACCAGAGGGGAGTCTAGCGGGAGGGCCGGGTGCGATGAGCAGTTCTTC.

Many counts were recorded for this clonotype. The chain uses TRBV11-2 and TRBJ1-1, with 8 bases identical to TRBD1. The length of the CDR3 is 15 residues. CDR1 and CDR2 from the germline V gene are SGHAT and FQNNGV. The V gene end was trimmed by 3 bases and the J gene end by 4 bases; junction bases not matched to a gene: 7. Here the CDR3 reads CASSFFQGAATEAFF. The CDR3 region has the DNA TGTGCCAGCAGCTTTTTTCAGGGGGCAGCCACTGAAGCTTTCTTT.

The chain has TRBV3-1 and TRBJ2-1, with TRBD1 as a possible D gene (5 bases). CDR1 is LGHDT, CDR2 YNNKEL, per germline (reference sequence). V lost 3 bases and J lost 2, with 17 bases in between. The CDR3 consists of 17 residues. CDR3 residues: CASSHARAERAYNEQFF. CDR3 coding DNA: TGTGCCAGCAGCCACGCCAGGGCCGAGCGTGCCTACAATGAGCAGTTCTTC.

This chain links TRBV7-2 with TRBJ2-5; D assignment may be TRBD1 or TRBD2 (6 bases each). This CDR3 region has 16 residues. Germline values: CDR1 SGHTA, CDR2 FQGNSA. V dropped 5 bases and J dropped 5 bases, with 21 bases sitting between them. Written as DNA, the CDR3 is TGTGCCAGCAGCCTCCTCGGGGGCTATGGGTCGGAGACCCAGTACTTC. The encoded protein is CASSLLGGYGSETQYF.